This T cell receptor (beta chain) was identified in a study of blood T cell repertoires in COVID-19. TCRdb's copy holds only in-frame clones and misses some; the assay was immunoSEQ multiplex PCR. This sample has 300,000 to 400,000 clones, with around 89% found just once. Germline assignment: CDR1 WNHNN and CDR2 SYGVQD (reference sequence). V gave up 6 bases and J gave up 5 bases; unmatched junction bases: 4. This CDR3 is 13 amino acids long. Sequenced material: PBMCs or T cells enriched from blood (not recorded which). The sequence derives from a woman in her twenties or thirties with acute COVID-19. The gene calls are TRBV10-1 and TRBJ2-1; 7 bases map to TRBD1. The CDR3 reads CASSRDRDNEQFF. CDR3 sequence (DNA): TGCGCCAGCAGCCGGGACAGAGACAATGAGCAGTTCTTC.